These T cell receptor beta chains were read from a single sample in a study of T cells after posttransplantation cyclophosphamide. Measured with immunoSEQ multiplex PCR; TCRdb has only the in-frame clones, and not every one. The repertoire holds tens of thousands of clones, with approximately 90% as singletons. The sample consisted of PBMCs. The receptors come from a woman in her 40s with a blood cancer, CMV-positive, and with a related stem cell donor. The CDR3 runs from the conserved cysteine through the conserved F or W. Each record gives: J gene, D gene, V gene, clone size, CDR3 DNA, CDR3 protein. D genes are given only for firm matches. Expanded clones get a size class; other rows say once, few or many, or leave the size out.

TRBJ2-3 | . | TRBV19 | . | TGTGCCAGTAGTATGGACCGGGGAGCCGGAGATACGCAGTATTTT | CASSMDRGAGDTQYF
TRBJ1-4 | . | TRBV5-1 | . | TGCGCCAGCAGTTATTCCGGGGGAAATGAAAAACTGTTTTTT | CASSYSGGNEKLFF
TRBJ1-2 | TRBD1 | TRBV5-5 | once | TGTGCCAGCAGCTTCCCAGGCTCAGGGGGTGGCTACACCTTC | CASSFPGSGGGYTF
TRBJ1-2 | . | TRBV7-9 | . | TGTGCCAGCAGCTCGTCCCAGGAACCTTTCTATGGCTACACCTTC | CASSSSQEPFYGYTF
TRBJ1-5 | TRBD1 | TRBV9 | . | TGTGCCAGCAGCGACCGGACAGGCCCACTACGGATGGAGATTTATAGCAATCAGCCCCAGCATTTT | CASSDRTGPLRMEIYSNQPQHF
TRBJ2-3 | TRBD1 | TRBV5-6 | . | TGTGCCAGCAGCTTGACTATCCGGGACAGGCGTTACACAGATACGCAGTATTTT | CASSLTIRDRRYTDTQYF
TRBJ1-1 | TRBD1 | TRBV18 | . | TGTGCCAGCTCAGAGACAGGGGGCGGAATGAACACTGAAGCTTTCTTT | CASSETGGGMNTEAFF
TRBJ2-1 | . | TRBV27 | . | TGTGCCAGCAGTCTTAGGAGCTCCTACAATGAGCAGTTCTTC | CASSLRSSYNEQFF
TRBJ1-1 | . | TRBV5-1 | . | TGCGCCAGCAGTTACACGGGGGTTGAAGCTTTCTTT | CASSYTGVEAFF
TRBJ2-1 | . | TRBV6-1 | . | TGTGCCAGCAGTGAAGAGGGGCGATCAAGCTACAATGAGCAGTTCTTC | CASSEEGRSSYNEQFF
TRBJ2-3 | . | TRBV5-1 | . | TGCGCCAGCAGCTTGGGGGGGCACACAGATACGCAGTATTTT | CASSLGGHTDTQYF
TRBJ2-3 | . | TRBV29-1 | . | TGCAGCCCCAAGCGGCAACAAAGCACAGATACGCAGTATTTT | CSPKRQQSTDTQYF
TRBJ1-1 | . | TRBV7-9 | . | TGTGCCAGCAGCTCACAGGGAGGGGACACTGAAGCTTTCTTT | CASSSQGGDTEAFF
TRBJ2-3 | TRBD2 | TRBV12-5 | once | TGTGCTAGTGGTCCACGCCGTGGGGGGAGGGATTCAGATACGCAGTATTTT | CASGPRRGGRDSDTQYF
TRBJ2-7 | . | TRBV19 | once | TGTGCCAGTAGTGCCGGTTCCTACGAGCAGTACTTC | CASSAGSYEQYF
TRBJ2-5 | . | TRBV4-1 | . | TGCGCCAGCAGTAAAACAGGGTTAGAGACCCAGTACTTC | CASSKTGLETQYF
TRBJ1-1 | . | TRBV28 | . | TGTGCCAGCAGCCCCTCAGGGGCGAACACTGAAGCTTTCTTT | CASSPSGANTEAFF
TRBJ2-3 | TRBD1 | TRBV7-9 | once | TGTGCCAGCAGCTTAGGGGACAGGCCAATCACAGATACGCAGTATTTT | CASSLGDRPITDTQYF
TRBJ2-1 | . | TRBV5-1 | . | TGCGCCAGCAGCCTAGGATGGAATGAGCAGTTCTTC | CASSLGWNEQFF
TRBJ2-7 | . | TRBV9 | . | TGTGCCAGCAGCGAAGGGGGGGGTTCCTACGAGCAGTACTTC | CASSEGGGSYEQYF
TRBJ2-7 | TRBD1 | TRBV19 | . | TGTGCCAGTAGTATAGTCGCCGGGACAGGGCTTTACGAGCAGTACTTC | CASSIVAGTGLYEQYF
TRBJ1-5 | . | TRBV6-1 | . | TGTGCCAGCATACAGGTGCGAAACAATCAGCCCCAGCATTTT | CASIQVRNNQPQHF
TRBJ2-5 | TRBD1 | TRBV6-1 | . | TGTGCCAGCAGTGAGACCTTCAAGGACAGGGAGAAGACCCAGTACTTC | CASSETFKDREKTQYF
TRBJ2-3 | . | TRBV4-1 | . | TGCGCCAGCAGCCAAGTTAGGACTAGCACAGATACGCAGTATTTT | CASSQVRTSTDTQYF
TRBJ2-7 | . | TRBV7-9 | . | TGTGCCAGCAGCCACCGAACAGGGTTCCCCTACGAGCAGTACTTC | CASSHRTGFPYEQYF
TRBJ1-1 | . | TRBV5-8 | . | TGTGCCAGCAGCTCTAGACCTGTAGAAGCTTTCTTT | CASSSRPVEAFF
TRBJ2-3 | TRBD1 | TRBV29-1 | . | TGCAGCGTCTCTCGACAGGGTGACATGACAGATACGCAGTATTTT | CSVSRQGDMTDTQYF
TRBJ2-3 | TRBD1 | TRBV7-9 | few | TGTGCCAGCAGGACCGGGACAGGGCCTCCAGATACGCAGTATTTT | CASRTGTGPPDTQYF
TRBJ1-2 | . | TRBV5-1 | . | TGCGCCAGCAGCGGTCAGGAATTCTATGGCTACACCTTC | CASSGQEFYGYTF
TRBJ2-1 | TRBD1 | TRBV5-4 | . | TGTGCCAGCAGCTTAGCAGGGGGCTTGTCCTACAATGAGCAGTTCTTC | CASSLAGGLSYNEQFF
TRBJ1-6 | . | TRBV6-6 | once | TGTGCCAGCAGTTACGCCGGGAATAATTCACCCCTCCACTTT | CASSYAGNNSPLHF
TRBJ2-7 | TRBD2 | TRBV2 | once | TGTGCCAGCAGGATAAGGGCGGGGGTAAGCGAGCAGTACTTC | CASRIRAGVSEQYF
TRBJ1-6 | . | TRBV28 | . | TGTGCCAGCAGTTTCCAGACAGTGGCAAGTTCACCCCTCCACTTT | CASSFQTVASSPLHF
TRBJ1-1 | . | TRBV19 | . | TGTGCCAGTAGCCCCAGCCGGGGAACTGAAGCTTTCTTT | CASSPSRGTEAFF
TRBJ2-3 | . | TRBV9 | . | TGTGCCAGCAGCGTACGTGGAGGGAGCACAGATACGCAGTATTTT | CASSVRGGSTDTQYF
TRBJ2-7 | TRBD1 | TRBV29-1 | . | TGCAGCGTTGAGACAGGGTCCTACGAGCAGTACTTC | CSVETGSYEQYF
TRBJ1-2 | TRBD1 | TRBV2 | . | TGTGCCAGCAGGGGAAATACAGGGGCGGCTGGCTACACCTTC | CASRGNTGAAGYTF
TRBJ1-6 | . | TRBV5-1 | once | TGCGCCAGCAGCTTGTTACAGGTCGATAATTCACCCCTCCACTTT | CASSLLQVDNSPLHF
TRBJ2-7 | TRBD1 | TRBV4-2 | . | TGTGCCAGCAATCAAGCTGACAGGGTGACCAACTCCTACGAGCAGTACTTC | CASNQADRVTNSYEQYF
TRBJ1-4 | TRBD1 | TRBV6-6 | few | TGTGCCAGCACCCAGGGGGGTGGTACTGAAAAACTGTTTTTT | CASTQGGGTEKLFF
TRBJ2-2 | . | TRBV21-1 | . | TGTGCCAGCAGCCTGGACAGGGGGCGAAACACCGGGGAGCTGTTTTTT | CASSLDRGRNTGELFF
TRBJ2-5 | TRBD2 | TRBV9 | . | TGTGCCAGCAGCGTAGAGGTAGCGGGGGGGCAGGAGACCCAGTACTTC | CASSVEVAGGQETQYF
TRBJ1-2 | TRBD1 | TRBV5-1 | once | TGCGCCAGCAGCCAGGATGGACAGGGCTATGGCTACACCTTC | CASSQDGQGYGYTF
TRBJ2-3 | . | TRBV11-3 | . | TGTGCCAGCAGCTTATTTTTTGGGGCCCCAGATACGCAGTATTTT | CASSLFFGAPDTQYF
TRBJ2-7 | TRBD2 | TRBV5-1 | . | TGCGCCAGCAGCTTGGGGACTAGCGAGTCCTACGAGCAGTACTTC | CASSLGTSESYEQYF